This T cell receptor (beta chain) was obtained from a study of T-cell reconstitution after alpha-beta-depleted transplantation in children. As it was prepared, the TCRbeta library received unique molecular identifiers. TCRdb used MiXCR to reprocess the PCR reads, holding one entry per CDR3 protein. The sample has about 830,000 distinct CDR3 sequences, under 20% seen once; the top ten hold about 4.6%. This CDR3 has 16 amino acids. Germline V gene lookup returns CDR1 SGHAT and CDR2 FQNNGV. Unmatched junction bases numbered 7, after V lost 4 bases and J lost 7 bases. This clonotype was seen more than once but under ten times.

The V call is TRBV11-2, the J call TRBJ2-7; 16 nucleotides align to TRBD2. The input for sequencing was PBMCs, mostly from graft donor cells, taken 360 days after TCRalphabeta/CD19-depleted stem cell transplant. The clonotype was recovered from a male patient under 18 who had a stem cell transplant for acute lymphoblastic leukemia, so the T cells may come from the graft donor. CDR3 DNA sequence: TGTGCCAGCAGCTCTCAGGGACTAGCGGGAGGGGGGGAGCAGTACTTC. Translated: CASSSQGLAGGGEQYF. Using reference TRBV11-2 and TRBJ2-7 for the parts outside the CDR3, the full variable domain is EAGVAQSPRYKIIEKRQSVAFWCNPISGHATLYWYQQILGQGPKLLIQFQNNGVVDDSQLPKDRFSAERLKGVDSTLKIQPAKLEDSAVYLCASSSQGLAGGGEQYFGPGTRLTVT.